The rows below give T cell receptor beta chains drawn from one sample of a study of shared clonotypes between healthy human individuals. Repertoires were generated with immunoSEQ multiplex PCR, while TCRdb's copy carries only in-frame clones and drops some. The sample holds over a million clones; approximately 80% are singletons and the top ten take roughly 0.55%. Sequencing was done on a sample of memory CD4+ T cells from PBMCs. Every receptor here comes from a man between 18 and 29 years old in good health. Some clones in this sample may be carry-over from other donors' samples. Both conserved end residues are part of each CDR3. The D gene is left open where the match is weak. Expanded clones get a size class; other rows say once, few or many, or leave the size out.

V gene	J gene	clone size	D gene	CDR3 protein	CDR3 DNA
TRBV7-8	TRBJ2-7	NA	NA	CASSLSRGEQYF	TGTGCCAGCAGCTTAAGCAGGGGCGAGCAGTACTTC
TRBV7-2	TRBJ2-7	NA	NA	CASSLGWGTYEQYF	TGTGCCAGCAGCTTAGGGTGGGGGACCTACGAGCAGTACTTC
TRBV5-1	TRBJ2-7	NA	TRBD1	CASSFPGQEAYEQYF	TGCGCCAGCAGCTTTCCGGGACAGGAAGCCTACGAGCAGTACTTC
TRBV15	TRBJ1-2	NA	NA	CATSKGSAYGYTF	TGTGCCACCAGCAAGGGGTCAGCCTATGGCTACACCTTC
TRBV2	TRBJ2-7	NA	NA	CASSGAKGEDEQYF	TGTGCCAGCAGTGGGGCTAAGGGAGAGGACGAGCAGTACTTC
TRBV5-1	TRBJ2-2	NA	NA	CASSFTANTGELFF	TGCGCCAGCAGCTTCACAGCGAACACCGGGGAGCTGTTTTTT
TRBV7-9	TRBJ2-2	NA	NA	CASSGSIANTGELFF	TGTGCCAGCAGCGGATCAATAGCGAACACCGGGGAGCTGTTTTTT
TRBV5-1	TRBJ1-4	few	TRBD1	CASSLEGRGLFEKLFF	TGCGCCAGCAGCTTGGAGGGCAGGGGGCTATTCGAAAAACTGTTTTTT
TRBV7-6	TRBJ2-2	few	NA	CASSQTPGYLDTGELFF	TGTGCCAGCAGCCAAACCCCAGGGTACTTGGACACCGGGGAGCTGTTTTTT
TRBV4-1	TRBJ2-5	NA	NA	CASSQGGTAQETQYF	TGCGCCAGCAGCCAAGGCGGGACAGCCCAAGAGACCCAGTACTTC
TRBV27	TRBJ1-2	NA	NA	CASSYREGSGYTF	TGTGCCAGCAGTTATCGGGAAGGTTCGGGCTACACCTTC
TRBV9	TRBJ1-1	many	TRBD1	CASSVLDRGWGTEAFF	TGTGCCAGCAGCGTGCTCGACAGGGGGTGGGGCACTGAAGCTTTCTTT
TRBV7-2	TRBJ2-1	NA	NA	CASSPPGSSYNEQFF	TGTGCCAGCAGCCCTCCGGGGAGCTCCTACAATGAGCAGTTCTTC
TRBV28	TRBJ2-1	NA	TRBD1	CASSPELDRGEQFF	TGTGCCAGCAGTCCAGAGCTAGACAGGGGTGAGCAGTTCTTC
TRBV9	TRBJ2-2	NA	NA	CASSVRGRGITGELFF	TGTGCCAGCAGCGTTAGGGGCAGGGGCATCACCGGGGAGCTGTTTTTT
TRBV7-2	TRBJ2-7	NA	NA	CASSLQVSLMSEQYF	TGTGCCAGCAGCTTACAGGTCAGCCTCATGTCAGAGCAGTACTTC
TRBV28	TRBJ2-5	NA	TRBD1	CASSSDRAGETQYF	TGTGCCAGCAGTTCCGACAGGGCCGGGGAGACCCAGTACTTC
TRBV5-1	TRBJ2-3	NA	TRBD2	CASSLNGRVNTQYF	TGCGCCAGCAGCTTGAACGGGAGGGTGAATACGCAGTATTTT